These T cell receptor beta chains were read from a single sample in a study of early T cells in non-severe SARS-CoV-2 infection. TCRdb processed the 5' RACE reads anew with MiXCR; each CDR3 protein has one entry. The sample carries approximately 50,000 distinct CDR3 sequences, 9.5% to 11% recorded once. The sample comprised whole blood. The receptors were gathered from an adult who was a healthcare worker with PCR-confirmed SARS-CoV-2 infection or an uninfected control (not recorded which). Both conserved end residues are trimmed from each CDR3. Each record gives: V gene, D gene, J gene, CDR3 protein. A D gene is named only where the DNA matches it firmly.

TRBV4-1,.,TRBJ2-1,ASSSGDNEQF
TRBV5-1,.,TRBJ2-3,ASSSTGGTDTQY
TRBV7-2,.,TRBJ1-1,ASRQGMNTEAF
TRBV20-1,.,TRBJ2-4,SARDLQGNIQY
TRBV24-1,.,TRBJ2-5,ATSGSSSQGAEETQY
TRBV6-5,TRBD1,TRBJ2-7,ASSSTTSRQGHSSYEQY
TRBV24-1,.,TRBJ2-2,ATNTGSNTRELF
TRBV6-2/TRBV6-3,.,TRBJ1-1,ASSLPQVPNTEAF
TRBV6-6,.,TRBJ2-5,ASPRGARERVVETQY
TRBV7-9,.,TRBJ1-2,ASSSRVGGNYGYT
TRBV7-9,.,TRBJ1-1,ASSFQNTEAF
TRBV12-3/TRBV12-4,.,TRBJ1-2,ASSPGLGKDGYT
TRBV7-6,TRBD2,TRBJ2-2,ASSLPASGLNTGELF
TRBV3-1,.,TRBJ1-6,ASSQVADLNSPLH
TRBV11-2,.,TRBJ2-7,ASSFGNEQY
TRBV20-1,.,TRBJ2-3,SANRPLGRGTDTQY
TRBV7-2,.,TRBJ2-7,ASSSPATRYEQY
TRBV10-3,.,TRBJ2-7,AIITGALEQY
TRBV6-6,.,TRBJ1-6,ASSRGQANSPLH
TRBV4-3,.,TRBJ1-1,ASSQDPNDRSTEAF
TRBV7-6,TRBD1,TRBJ1-1,ASSAGQANTEAF
TRBV13,.,TRBJ1-2,ASSLAVAGLGYT
TRBV10-1,.,TRBJ2-7,ASSESYGFQY
TRBV6-5,.,TRBJ2-2,ASSYGQNQNTGELF
TRBV5-1,.,TRBJ1-4,ASSLDYQLTNEKLF
TRBV29-1,.,TRBJ1-1,SVLGRTEAF
TRBV29-1,TRBD1,TRBJ2-7,SVGTGPYEQY